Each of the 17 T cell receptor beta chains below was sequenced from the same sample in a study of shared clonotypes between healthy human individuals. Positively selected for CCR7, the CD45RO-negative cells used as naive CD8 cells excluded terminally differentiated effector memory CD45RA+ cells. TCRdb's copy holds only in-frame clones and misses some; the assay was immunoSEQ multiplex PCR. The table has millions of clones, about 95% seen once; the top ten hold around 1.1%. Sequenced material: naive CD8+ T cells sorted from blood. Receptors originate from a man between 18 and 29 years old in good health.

The CDR3: CASSGSGGPSTDTQYF. DNA for the CDR3: TGTGCCAGCAGCGGATCGGGGGGTCCCAGCACAGATACGCAGTATTTT. This chain links TRBV5-6 with TRBJ2-3, with 7 bases identical to TRBD2. Germline CDR1 reads SGHDT; CDR2 reads YYEEEE. There are 16 residues in the CDR3. The J segment lost 0 bases and the V segment lost 4 bases, leaving 8 bases of the junction unmatched.

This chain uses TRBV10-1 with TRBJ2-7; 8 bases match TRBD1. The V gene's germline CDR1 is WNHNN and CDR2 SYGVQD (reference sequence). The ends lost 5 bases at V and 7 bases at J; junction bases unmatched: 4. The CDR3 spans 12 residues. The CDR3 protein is CASSITGGEQYF. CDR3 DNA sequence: TGCGCCAGCAGTATAACAGGGGGGGAGCAGTACTTC.

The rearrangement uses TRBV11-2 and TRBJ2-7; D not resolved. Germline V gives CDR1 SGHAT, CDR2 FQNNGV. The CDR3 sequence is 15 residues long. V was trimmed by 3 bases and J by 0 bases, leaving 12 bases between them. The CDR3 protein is CASSLPPGGSYEQYF. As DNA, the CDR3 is TGTGCCAGCAGCTTGCCCCCGGGTGGCTCCTACGAGCAGTACTTC.

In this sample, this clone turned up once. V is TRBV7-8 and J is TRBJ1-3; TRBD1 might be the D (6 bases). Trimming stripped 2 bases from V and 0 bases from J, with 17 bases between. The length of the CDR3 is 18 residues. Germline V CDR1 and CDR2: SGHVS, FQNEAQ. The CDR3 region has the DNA TGTGCCAGCAGCTTATCTGGGACACACTCTCTCTCTGGAAACACCATATATTTT. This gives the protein CASSLSGTHSLSGNTIYF.

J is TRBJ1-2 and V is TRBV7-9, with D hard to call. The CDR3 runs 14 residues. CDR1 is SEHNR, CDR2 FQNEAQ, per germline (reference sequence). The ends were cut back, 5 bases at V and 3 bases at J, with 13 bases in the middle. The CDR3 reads CASSGPRSDYGYTF. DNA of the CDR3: TGTGCCAGCAGCGGACCTAGAAGTGACTATGGCTACACCTTC.

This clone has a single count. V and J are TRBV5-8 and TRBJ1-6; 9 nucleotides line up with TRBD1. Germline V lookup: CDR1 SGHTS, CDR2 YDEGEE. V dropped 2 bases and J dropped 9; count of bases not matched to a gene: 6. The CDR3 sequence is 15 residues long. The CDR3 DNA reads TGTGCCAGCAGCTTCGGGACAGGGTCCGGTTCACCCCTCCACTTT. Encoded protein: CASSFGTGSGSPLHF.

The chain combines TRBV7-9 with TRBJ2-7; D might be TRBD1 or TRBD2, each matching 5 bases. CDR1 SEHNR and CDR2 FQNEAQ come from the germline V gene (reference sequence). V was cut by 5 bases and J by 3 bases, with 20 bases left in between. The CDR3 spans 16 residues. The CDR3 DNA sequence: TGTGCCAGCAGCCCTAGAAAGTACGGGACGAGCTACGAGCAGTACTTC. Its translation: CASSPRKYGTSYEQYF.

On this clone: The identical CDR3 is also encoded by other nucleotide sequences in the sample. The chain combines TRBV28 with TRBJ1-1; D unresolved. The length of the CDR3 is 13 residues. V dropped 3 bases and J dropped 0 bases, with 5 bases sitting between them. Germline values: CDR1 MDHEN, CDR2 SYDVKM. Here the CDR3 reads CASSFRMNTEAFF. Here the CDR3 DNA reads TGTGCCAGCAGTTTTAGGATGAACACTGAAGCTTTCTTT. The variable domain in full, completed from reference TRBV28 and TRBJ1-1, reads DVKVTQSSRYLVKRTGEKVFLECVQDMDHENMFWYRQDPGLGLRLIYFSYDVKMKEKGDIPEGYSVSREKKERFSLILESASTNQTSMYLCASSFRMNTEAFFGQGTRLTVV.

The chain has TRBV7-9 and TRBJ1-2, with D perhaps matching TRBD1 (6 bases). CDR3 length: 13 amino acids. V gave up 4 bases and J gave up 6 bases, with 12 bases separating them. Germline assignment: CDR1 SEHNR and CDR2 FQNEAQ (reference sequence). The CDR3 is CASSSGGGNGYTF. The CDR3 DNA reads TGTGCCAGCAGCTCAGGAGGGGGAAATGGCTACACCTTC.

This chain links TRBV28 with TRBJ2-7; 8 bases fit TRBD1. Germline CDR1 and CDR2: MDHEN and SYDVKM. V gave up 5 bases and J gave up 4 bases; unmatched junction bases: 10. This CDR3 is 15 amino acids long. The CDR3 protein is CASSRIDRGGYEQYF. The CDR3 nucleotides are TGTGCCAGCAGTCGTATAGACAGGGGTGGGTACGAGCAGTACTTC.

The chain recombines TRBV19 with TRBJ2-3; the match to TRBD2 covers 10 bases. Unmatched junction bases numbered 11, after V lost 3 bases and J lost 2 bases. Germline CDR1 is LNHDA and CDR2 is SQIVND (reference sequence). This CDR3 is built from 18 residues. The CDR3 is CASSILLLAGADTDTQYF. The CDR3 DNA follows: TGTGCCAGTAGTATCCTCCTTCTAGCGGGGGCCGACACAGATACGCAGTATTTT.

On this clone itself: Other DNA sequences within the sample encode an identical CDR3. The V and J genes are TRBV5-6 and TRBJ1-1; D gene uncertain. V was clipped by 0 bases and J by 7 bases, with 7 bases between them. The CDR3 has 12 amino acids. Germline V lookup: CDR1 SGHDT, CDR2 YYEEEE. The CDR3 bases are TGTGCCAGCAGCTTGGCAGGCGGTGAAGCTTTCTTT. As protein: CASSLAGGEAFF.

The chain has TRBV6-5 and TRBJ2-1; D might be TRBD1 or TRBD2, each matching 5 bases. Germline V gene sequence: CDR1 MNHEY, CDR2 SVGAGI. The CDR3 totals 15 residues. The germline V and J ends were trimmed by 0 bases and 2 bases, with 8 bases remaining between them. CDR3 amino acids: CASSYSGETYNEQFF. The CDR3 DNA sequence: TGTGCCAGCAGTTACTCGGGGGAAACCTACAATGAGCAGTTCTTC.

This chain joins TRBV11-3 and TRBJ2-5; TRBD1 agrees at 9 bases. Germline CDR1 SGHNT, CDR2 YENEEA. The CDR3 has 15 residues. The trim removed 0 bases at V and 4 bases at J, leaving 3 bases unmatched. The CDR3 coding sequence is TGTGCCAGCAGCTTAGATGGGACAGGGACAGAGACCCAGTACTTC. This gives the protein CASSLDGTGTETQYF.

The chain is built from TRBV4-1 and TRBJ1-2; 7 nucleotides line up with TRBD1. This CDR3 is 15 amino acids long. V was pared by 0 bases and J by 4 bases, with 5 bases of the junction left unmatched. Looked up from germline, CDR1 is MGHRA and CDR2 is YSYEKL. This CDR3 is CASSQEGQNFYGYTF. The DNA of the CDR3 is TGCGCCAGCAGCCAAGAGGGACAGAATTTCTATGGCTACACCTTC.

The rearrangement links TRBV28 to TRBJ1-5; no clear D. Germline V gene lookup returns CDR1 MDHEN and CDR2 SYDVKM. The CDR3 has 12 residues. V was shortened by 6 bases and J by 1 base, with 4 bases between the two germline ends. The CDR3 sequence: CASSGSNQPQHF. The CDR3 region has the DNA TGTGCCAGCAGCGGGAGCAATCAGCCCCAGCATTTT.

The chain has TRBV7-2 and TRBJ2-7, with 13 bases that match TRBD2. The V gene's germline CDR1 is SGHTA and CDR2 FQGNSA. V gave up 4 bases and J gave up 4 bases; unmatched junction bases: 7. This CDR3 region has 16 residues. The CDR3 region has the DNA TGTGCCAGCAGCTCCACTAGCGGGAGGGCCCTTTACGAGCAGTACTTC. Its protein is CASSSTSGRALYEQYF.